This TCR beta chain was recorded in a study of blood T cell repertoires in COVID-19. Study summary: Spain, Italy and the United States supplied samples that represented acute and convalescent COVID-19. PBMCs, B-cell-depleted T cells, or T cells were the source of the cDNA or gDNA that made up the material.

Germline lookup yields CDR1 SGHVS and CDR2 FQNEAQ. J gave up 5 bases and V 3 bases, and 12 bases lay outside the gene matches. This CDR3 contains 18 residues. Original handling: Researchers report that nucleated cell counts were estimated from reference gene primer amplification. Data came from immunoSEQ multiplex PCR; TCRdb stores just in-frame clones and leaves some out. From that table come the V and J calls and clone size; the DNA was used to work out D and trimming. The repertoire holds about 39,000 clones, with roughly 80% as singletons. Sequenced input: peripheral blood. V and J are TRBV7-8 and TRBJ2-5, with 13 bases fitting TRBD2. This receptor was taken from a man between 60 and 75 years old in a cohort sampled during active COVID-19. In nucleotides, the CDR3 is TGTGCCAGCAGCTTCGGACTAGCGGGAGTCAGATTCGGGGAGACCCAGTACTTC. Translation gives CASSFGLAGVRFGETQYF.